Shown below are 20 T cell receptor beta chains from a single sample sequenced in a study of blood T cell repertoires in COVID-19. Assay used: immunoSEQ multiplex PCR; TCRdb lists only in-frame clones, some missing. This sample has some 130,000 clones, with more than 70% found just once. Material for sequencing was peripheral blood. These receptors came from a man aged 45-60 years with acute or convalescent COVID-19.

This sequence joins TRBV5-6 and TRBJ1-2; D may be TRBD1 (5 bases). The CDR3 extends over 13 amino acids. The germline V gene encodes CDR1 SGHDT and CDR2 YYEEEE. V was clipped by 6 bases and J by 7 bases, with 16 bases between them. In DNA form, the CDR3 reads TGTGCCAGCACCCCGGGGGGGGACGGTGGCTACACCTTC. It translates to CASTPGGDGGYTF.

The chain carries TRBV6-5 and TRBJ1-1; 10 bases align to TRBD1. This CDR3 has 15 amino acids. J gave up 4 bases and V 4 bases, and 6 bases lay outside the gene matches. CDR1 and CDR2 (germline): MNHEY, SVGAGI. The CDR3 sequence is CASSFDRGHGTEAFF. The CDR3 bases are TGTGCCAGCAGTTTCGACAGGGGGCACGGCACTGAAGCTTTCTTT.

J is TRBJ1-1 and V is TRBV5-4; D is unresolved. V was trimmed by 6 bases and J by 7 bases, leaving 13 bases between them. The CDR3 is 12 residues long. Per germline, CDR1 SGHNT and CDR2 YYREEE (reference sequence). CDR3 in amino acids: CASMAPGGEAFF. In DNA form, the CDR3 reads TGTGCCAGCATGGCCCCAGGAGGTGAAGCTTTCTTT.

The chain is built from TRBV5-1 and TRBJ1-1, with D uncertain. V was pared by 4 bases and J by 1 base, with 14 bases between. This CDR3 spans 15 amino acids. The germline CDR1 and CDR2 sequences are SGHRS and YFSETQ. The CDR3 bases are TGCGCCAGCAGCACCTCATCTCTTAGGAACACTGAAGCTTTCTTT. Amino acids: CASSTSSLRNTEAFF.

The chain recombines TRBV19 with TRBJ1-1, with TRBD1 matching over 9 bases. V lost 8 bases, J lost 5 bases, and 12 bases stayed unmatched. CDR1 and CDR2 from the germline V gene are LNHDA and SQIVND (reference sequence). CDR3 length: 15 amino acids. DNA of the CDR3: TGTGCCAGTGCCCAACAGGGGGCATTTTGGACTGAAGCTTTCTTT. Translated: CASAQQGAFWTEAFF.

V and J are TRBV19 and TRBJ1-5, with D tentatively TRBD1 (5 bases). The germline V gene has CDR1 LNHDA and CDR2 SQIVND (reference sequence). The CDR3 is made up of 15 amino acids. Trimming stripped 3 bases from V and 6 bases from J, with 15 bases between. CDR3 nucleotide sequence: TGTGCCAGTAGTATTAGGACACACCGATCTCAGCCCCAGCATTTT. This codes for CASSIRTHRSQPQHF.

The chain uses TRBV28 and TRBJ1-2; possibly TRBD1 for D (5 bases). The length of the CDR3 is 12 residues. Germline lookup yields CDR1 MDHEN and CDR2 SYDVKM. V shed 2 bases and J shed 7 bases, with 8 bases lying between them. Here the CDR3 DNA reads TGTGCCAGCAGTTTAGCCCAGGGTGGCTACACCTTC. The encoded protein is CASSLAQGGYTF.

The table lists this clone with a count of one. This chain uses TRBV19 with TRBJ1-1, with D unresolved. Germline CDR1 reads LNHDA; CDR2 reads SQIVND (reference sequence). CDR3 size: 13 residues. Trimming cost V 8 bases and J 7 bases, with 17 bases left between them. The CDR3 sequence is CASLGENSLEAFF. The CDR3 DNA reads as TGTGCCAGTCTGGGAGAAAATAGCCTTGAAGCTTTCTTT.

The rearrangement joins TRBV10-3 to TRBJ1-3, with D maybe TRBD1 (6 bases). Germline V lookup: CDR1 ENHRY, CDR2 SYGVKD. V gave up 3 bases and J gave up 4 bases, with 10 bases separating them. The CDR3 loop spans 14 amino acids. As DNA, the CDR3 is TGTGCCATCAGTGAACAGGGAAGCGGAAACACCATATATTTT. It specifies CAISEQGSGNTIYF.

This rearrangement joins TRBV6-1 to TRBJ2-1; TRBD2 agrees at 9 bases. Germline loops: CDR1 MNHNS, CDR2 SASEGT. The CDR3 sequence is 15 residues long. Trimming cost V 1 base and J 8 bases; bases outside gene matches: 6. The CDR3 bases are TGTGCCAGCAGTGAAGAGGGTAGCGGGAGTGATGAGCAGTTCTTC. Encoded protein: CASSEEGSGSDEQFF.

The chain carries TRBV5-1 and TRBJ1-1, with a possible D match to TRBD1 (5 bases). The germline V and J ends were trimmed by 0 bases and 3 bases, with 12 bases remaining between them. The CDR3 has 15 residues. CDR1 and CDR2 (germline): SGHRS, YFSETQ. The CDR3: CASSLVGREDTEAFF. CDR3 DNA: TGCGCCAGCAGCTTGGTCGGCAGGGAGGACACTGAAGCTTTCTTT.

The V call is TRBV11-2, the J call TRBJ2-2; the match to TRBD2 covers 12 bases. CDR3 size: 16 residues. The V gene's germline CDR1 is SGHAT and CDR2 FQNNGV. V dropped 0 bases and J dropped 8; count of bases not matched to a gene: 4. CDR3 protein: CASSLDLAGGLGELFF. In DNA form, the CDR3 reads TGTGCCAGCAGCTTAGATCTAGCGGGAGGGCTGGGGGAGCTGTTTTTT.

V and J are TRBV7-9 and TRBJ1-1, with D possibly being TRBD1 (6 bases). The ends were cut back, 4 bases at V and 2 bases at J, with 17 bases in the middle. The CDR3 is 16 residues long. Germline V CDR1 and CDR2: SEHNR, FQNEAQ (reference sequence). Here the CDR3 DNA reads TGTGCCAGCAGCTCCACTCCCAGGGGCAATAACACTGAAGCTTTCTTT. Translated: CASSSTPRGNNTEAFF.

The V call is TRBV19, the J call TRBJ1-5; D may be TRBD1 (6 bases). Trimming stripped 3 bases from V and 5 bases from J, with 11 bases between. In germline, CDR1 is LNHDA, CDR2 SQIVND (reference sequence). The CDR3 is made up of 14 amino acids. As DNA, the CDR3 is TGTGCCAGTAGTATCAGCAGGGGACATCAGCCCCAGCATTTT. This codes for CASSISRGHQPQHF.

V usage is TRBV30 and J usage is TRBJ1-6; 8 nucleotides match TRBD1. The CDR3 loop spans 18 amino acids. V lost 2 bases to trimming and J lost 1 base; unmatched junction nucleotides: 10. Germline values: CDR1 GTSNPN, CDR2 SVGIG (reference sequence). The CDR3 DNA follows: TGTGCCTGGAGTCCTCACAGGGGGTGGGTTTCCTATAATTCACCCCTCCACTTT. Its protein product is CAWSPHRGWVSYNSPLHF.

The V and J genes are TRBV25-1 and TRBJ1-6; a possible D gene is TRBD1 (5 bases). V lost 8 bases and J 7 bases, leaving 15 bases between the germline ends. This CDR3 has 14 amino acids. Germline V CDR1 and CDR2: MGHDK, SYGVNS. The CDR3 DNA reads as TGTGCCAGCTCCCGGCGGGGGTTGAATTCACCCCTCCACTTT. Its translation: CASSRRGLNSPLHF.

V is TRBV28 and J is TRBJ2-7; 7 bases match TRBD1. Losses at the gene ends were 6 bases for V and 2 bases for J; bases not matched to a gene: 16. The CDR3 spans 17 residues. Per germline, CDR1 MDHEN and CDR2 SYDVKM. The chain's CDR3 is CASRPLGRGGLTYEQYF. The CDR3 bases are TGTGCCAGCAGACCCCTGGGTCGAGGGGGCTTGACCTACGAGCAGTACTTC.

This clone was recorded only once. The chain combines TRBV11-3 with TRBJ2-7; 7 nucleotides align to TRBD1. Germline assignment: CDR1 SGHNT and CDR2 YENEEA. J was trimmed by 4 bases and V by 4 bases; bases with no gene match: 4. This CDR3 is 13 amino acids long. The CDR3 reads CASSSGQFYEQYF. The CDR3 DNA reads TGTGCCAGCAGCTCGGGACAGTTTTACGAGCAGTACTTC.

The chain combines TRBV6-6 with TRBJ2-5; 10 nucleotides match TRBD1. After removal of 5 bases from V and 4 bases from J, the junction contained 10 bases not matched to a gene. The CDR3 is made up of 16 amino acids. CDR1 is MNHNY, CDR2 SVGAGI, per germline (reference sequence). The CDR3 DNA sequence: TGTGCCAGCAGTGGGGGGGGACAGGGGCTCGCAGAGACCCAGTACTTC. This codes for CASSGGGQGLAETQYF.

The CDR3 DNA reads TGTGCCAGCAGCTTTAGCGTTGTGCAGCGCGGGGAGCTGTTTTTT. Amino acid sequence: CASSFSVVQRGELFF. This chain joins TRBV7-2 and TRBJ2-2, with D perhaps matching TRBD2 (5 bases). The germline V gene encodes CDR1 SGHTA and CDR2 FQGNSA. Trimming cost V 3 bases and J 7 bases, with 15 bases left between them. This CDR3 has 15 residues.